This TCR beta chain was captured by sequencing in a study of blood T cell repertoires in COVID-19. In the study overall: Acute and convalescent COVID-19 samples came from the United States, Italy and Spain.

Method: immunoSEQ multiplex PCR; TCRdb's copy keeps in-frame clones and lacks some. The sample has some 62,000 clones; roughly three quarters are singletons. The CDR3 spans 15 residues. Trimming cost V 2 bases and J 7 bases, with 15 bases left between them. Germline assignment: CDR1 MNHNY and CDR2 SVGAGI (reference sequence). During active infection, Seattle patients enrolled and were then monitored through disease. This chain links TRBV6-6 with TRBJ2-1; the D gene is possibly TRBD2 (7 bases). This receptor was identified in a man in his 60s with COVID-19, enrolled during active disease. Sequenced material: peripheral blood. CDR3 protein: CASSYGAGRGNEQFF. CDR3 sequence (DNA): TGTGCCAGCAGTTACGGGGCGGGGAGGGGGAATGAGCAGTTCTTC.